The TCR beta chain under discussion was sequenced for a study of blood T cell repertoires in COVID-19 (TCRdb year 2020). General notes on the study: Collaborator samples came from the United States, Italy and Spain and covered acute and convalescent phases of COVID-19. The prospective study material was composed of cDNA or gDNA derived from T cells, B-cell-depleted T cells, or PBMCs. Subjects who had been exposed to COVID-19, were actively infected with it, or had recovered from it provided the deeply sampled blood TCRbeta repertoires that made up the dataset. The repertoires were made available in a free public database intended to serve as a resource for research on the immune response to SARS-CoV-2. Samples came from the ongoing ImmuneRACE study (first 160 participants) plus 1,254 subjects from 6 global collaborators. A de-identified subject ID, COVID-19 status, age in years and sex were almost always included in the sample metadata. Where HLA class I and class II types were available, the types were taken from metadata supplied by the sample provider, not from assay-based typing.

Reading the germline V gene (reference sequence) gives CDR1 LNHNV and CDR2 YYDKDF. The CDR3 has 14 amino acids, counting the end cysteine and phenylalanine. Of all the DNA, just the CDR3 is kept, 42 bases in frame from base 1. Trimming takes 3 bases off V and 4 bases off J; junction bases not matched to a gene: 3. In regard to this clone: It has no known antigen specificity. Base qualities are not at hand, and no much larger clone is one base apart.

The immunoSEQ Assay, a bias-controlled multiplex PCR, was used to amplify TCRbeta CDR3 regions from genomic DNA. The original pipeline was this. The number of nucleated cells in each sample was estimated by amplification of reference gene primers within the assay. To quantify the absolute abundance of each unique TCRbeta CDR3 rearrangement, sequence reads were collapsed and filtered. For each sample, productive Simpson clonality was calculated by taking the square root of Simpson's diversity index across productive rearrangements. TCRdb holds this immuneACCESS table with in-frame rearrangements only. Some clones are missing; in checked studies, unresolved V genes explain under half, and the rest has no known cause. V and J calls and clone size follow that table, whereas D and trimming were derived from the DNA. The sample includes tens of thousands of clones, with approximately 85% observed a single time. The ten most abundant clones make up roughly 15% of the sample.

Overall study outcomes, separate from this receptor: The amount of clinical and demographic metadata varied by source and participant and was provided uncurated.

The collaborating institutions used their own protocols to collect whole blood in K2EDTA tubes. Collaborator samples were shipped for TCRbeta analysis as frozen whole blood, isolated PBMCs, or DNA extracted from either sample type. This clonotype originated in a human donor in a cohort sampled during active COVID-19. The chain links TRBV15 with TRBJ1-5; TRBD1 aligns with 7 central bases. The specimen sequenced was peripheral blood. The CDR3 region has the sequence CATSSNRGNQPQHF. The DNA is TGTGCCACCAGCAGCAACAGGGGTAATCAGCCCCAGCATTTT.